These T cell receptor beta chains were read from a single sample in a study of blood T cell repertoires in COVID-19. Clones were read by immunoSEQ multiplex PCR, and TCRdb kept only the in-frame ones, dropping some. This table has 200,000 to 300,000 clones, around 81% appearing once. The sequenced sample consisted of peripheral blood. Receptors were obtained from a woman of 80 years or more with COVID-19, enrolled during active disease. Each CDR3 is given with its conserved first and last residue. The D gene is left open where the match is weak. Clone size, where shown, is once, few, many, or a class for clones that have expanded.

abundance: .; d_gene: .; j_gene: TRBJ2-7; v_gene: TRBV5-1; CDR3aa: CASSLGGSSYEQYF; CDR3nt: TGCGCCAGCAGCTTGGGTGGGAGCTCCTACGAGCAGTACTTC
abundance: few; d_gene: .; j_gene: TRBJ1-2; v_gene: TRBV18; CDR3aa: CASSPWGGRRYTF; CDR3nt: TGTGCCAGCTCCCCCTGGGGGGGGCGCCGCTACACCTTC
abundance: .; d_gene: TRBD1; j_gene: TRBJ2-7; v_gene: TRBV2; CDR3aa: CASRDPGTGGHEQYF; CDR3nt: TGTGCCAGCAGAGACCCCGGGACAGGGGGCCACGAGCAGTACTTC
abundance: .; d_gene: TRBD1; j_gene: TRBJ2-7; v_gene: TRBV28; CDR3aa: CASSFSTGTYEQYF; CDR3nt: TGTGCCAGCAGTTTCTCGACAGGGACCTACGAGCAGTACTTC
abundance: .; d_gene: TRBD1; j_gene: TRBJ1-1; v_gene: TRBV28; CDR3aa: CASRQTGGTEAFF; CDR3nt: TGTGCCAGCAGACAGACAGGGGGAACTGAAGCTTTCTTT
abundance: .; d_gene: .; j_gene: TRBJ1-6; v_gene: TRBV12-3/TRBV12-4; CDR3aa: CASSLFPISPLHF; CDR3nt: TGTGCCAGCAGTTTGTTCCCAATTTCACCCCTCCACTTT
abundance: .; d_gene: TRBD2; j_gene: TRBJ2-5; v_gene: TRBV4-3; CDR3aa: CASSQDLIAAGDGETQYF; CDR3nt: TGCGCCAGCAGCCAAGATCTCATTGCAGCGGGAGACGGGGAGACCCAGTACTTC
abundance: .; d_gene: .; j_gene: TRBJ1-2; v_gene: TRBV6-5; CDR3aa: CASRINQGGYTF; CDR3nt: TGTGCCAGCAGAATTAACCAGGGGGGCTACACCTTC
abundance: .; d_gene: TRBD2; j_gene: TRBJ2-5; v_gene: TRBV11-3; CDR3aa: CASSLAGGGRETQYF; CDR3nt: TGTGCCAGCAGCTTAGCCGGCGGGGGGCGAGAGACCCAGTACTTC
abundance: few; d_gene: TRBD1; j_gene: TRBJ1-5; v_gene: TRBV5-8; CDR3aa: CASSLDRGGWSNQPQHF; CDR3nt: TGTGCCAGCAGTTTGGACAGGGGCGGTTGGAGCAATCAGCCCCAGCATTTT
abundance: once; d_gene: .; j_gene: TRBJ2-3; v_gene: TRBV7-9; CDR3aa: CASSYGVGDTQYF; CDR3nt: TGTGCCAGCAGCTACGGGGTCGGAGATACGCAGTATTTT
abundance: .; d_gene: .; j_gene: TRBJ1-4; v_gene: TRBV18; CDR3aa: CASSPLQGRTTNEKLFF; CDR3nt: TGTGCCAGCTCACCACTACAGGGACGAACAACTAATGAAAAACTGTTTTTT
abundance: once; d_gene: TRBD1; j_gene: TRBJ1-3; v_gene: TRBV19; CDR3aa: CASRDPNRGAGNTIYF; CDR3nt: TGTGCCAGTAGAGACCCCAACAGGGGAGCTGGAAACACCATATATTTT
abundance: once; d_gene: .; j_gene: TRBJ1-1; v_gene: TRBV18; CDR3aa: CASSPLGTRNTEAFF; CDR3nt: TGTGCCAGCTCTCCCTTGGGGACAAGAAACACTGAAGCTTTCTTT
abundance: few; d_gene: .; j_gene: TRBJ1-1; v_gene: TRBV19; CDR3aa: CASSTQSGTRLHF; CDR3nt: TGTGCCAGTAGTACGCAATCCGGGACACGATTACACTTT
abundance: .; d_gene: .; j_gene: TRBJ1-1; v_gene: TRBV5-5; CDR3aa: CASSRGQNTEAFF; CDR3nt: TGTGCCAGCAGCCGCGGACAGAACACTGAAGCTTTCTTT
abundance: .; d_gene: TRBD2; j_gene: TRBJ2-1; v_gene: TRBV30; CDR3aa: CAWRAGGPKFF; CDR3nt: TGTGCCTGGAGAGCGGGAGGGCCGAAGTTCTTC
abundance: .; d_gene: .; j_gene: TRBJ1-3; v_gene: TRBV7-6; CDR3aa: CASSLLQGPGNTIYF; CDR3nt: TGTGCCAGCAGCTTACTACAGGGACCCGGAAACACCATATATTTT
abundance: .; d_gene: .; j_gene: TRBJ1-1; v_gene: TRBV29-1; CDR3aa: CSVGHGYEAFF; CDR3nt: TGCAGCGTCGGACACGGCTATGAAGCTTTCTTT
abundance: .; d_gene: .; j_gene: TRBJ2-2; v_gene: TRBV28; CDR3aa: CAWGDLNTGELFF; CDR3nt: TGTGCTTGGGGGGACTTAAACACCGGGGAGCTGTTTTTT
abundance: .; d_gene: TRBD1; j_gene: TRBJ1-2; v_gene: TRBV3-1/TRBV3-2; CDR3aa: CASSHATGEDGYTF; CDR3nt: TGTGCCAGCAGCCATGCCACAGGGGAGGATGGCTACACCTTC
abundance: .; d_gene: .; j_gene: TRBJ1-4; v_gene: TRBV6-6; CDR3aa: CASSYTPVRGEKLFF; CDR3nt: TGTGCCAGCAGTTACACGCCGGTTAGGGGTGAAAAACTGTTTTTT
abundance: .; d_gene: .; j_gene: TRBJ2-6; v_gene: TRBV19; CDR3aa: CASSDNYRAAGSGANVLTF; CDR3nt: TGTGCCAGTAGTGACAACTACAGGGCGGCCGGGTCTGGGGCCAACGTCCTGACTTTC
abundance: .; d_gene: .; j_gene: TRBJ2-1; v_gene: TRBV28; CDR3aa: CASSTSGSAYNEQFF; CDR3nt: TGTGCCAGCAGTACCAGCGGGTCTGCCTACAATGAGCAGTTCTTC
abundance: .; d_gene: .; j_gene: TRBJ1-4; v_gene: TRBV28; CDR3aa: CASSLHRRDYAEKLFF; CDR3nt: TGTGCCAGCAGTTTACACCGCCGGGATTACGCAGAAAAACTGTTTTTT
abundance: .; d_gene: .; j_gene: TRBJ1-2; v_gene: TRBV6-6; CDR3aa: CASSYWRGYTF; CDR3nt: TGTGCCAGCAGTTACTGGAGGGGCTACACCTTC
abundance: .; d_gene: .; j_gene: TRBJ2-7; v_gene: TRBV4-2; CDR3aa: CASSQAFSEPYEQYF; CDR3nt: TGTGCCAGCAGCCAAGCTTTTAGCGAACCCTACGAGCAGTACTTC
abundance: .; d_gene: .; j_gene: TRBJ1-2; v_gene: TRBV6-5; CDR3aa: CASSTGIYGYTF; CDR3nt: TGTGCCAGCAGTACAGGGATATATGGCTACACCTTC
abundance: few; d_gene: .; j_gene: TRBJ1-1; v_gene: TRBV5-4; CDR3aa: CASSFMQGSPNTEAFF; CDR3nt: TGTGCCAGCAGCTTTATGCAGGGTTCCCCGAACACTGAAGCTTTCTTT
abundance: once; d_gene: .; j_gene: TRBJ1-5; v_gene: TRBV27; CDR3aa: CATSRVSNQPQHF; CDR3nt: TGTGCCACCTCCCGAGTTAGCAATCAGCCCCAGCATTTT
abundance: once; d_gene: TRBD1; j_gene: TRBJ1-1; v_gene: TRBV7-2; CDR3aa: CASSERAGQLQAFF; CDR3nt: TGTGCCAGCAGCGAGAGGGCGGGACAGCTTCAAGCTTTCTTT
abundance: .; d_gene: .; j_gene: TRBJ2-1; v_gene: TRBV19; CDR3aa: CASSILPRGTYNEQFF; CDR3nt: TGTGCCAGTAGTATCCTCCCCCGCGGAACCTACAATGAGCAGTTCTTC
abundance: .; d_gene: .; j_gene: TRBJ2-2; v_gene: TRBV9; CDR3aa: CASSVAAVTGELFF; CDR3nt: TGTGCCAGCAGCGTAGCGGCGGTCACCGGGGAGCTGTTTTTT
abundance: .; d_gene: .; j_gene: TRBJ1-5; v_gene: TRBV18; CDR3aa: CASSPRPDIEPQHF; CDR3nt: TGTGCCAGCTCACCAAGGCCAGACATCGAGCCCCAGCATTTT
abundance: .; d_gene: TRBD2; j_gene: TRBJ2-1; v_gene: TRBV9; CDR3aa: CASSPRLAGAYNEQFF; CDR3nt: TGTGCCAGCAGCCCGAGACTAGCGGGGGCCTACAATGAGCAGTTCTTC
abundance: .; d_gene: TRBD1; j_gene: TRBJ1-1; v_gene: TRBV5-4; CDR3aa: CASSLVTGGREAFF; CDR3nt: TGTGCCAGCAGCTTGGTCACAGGGGGACGAGAAGCTTTCTTT
abundance: .; d_gene: .; j_gene: TRBJ2-2; v_gene: TRBV7-3; CDR3aa: CASSQDTGELFF; CDR3nt: TGTGCCAGCAGCCAGGACACCGGGGAGCTGTTTTTT
abundance: .; d_gene: .; j_gene: TRBJ1-2; v_gene: TRBV25-1; CDR3aa: CASSGPRQGINYGYTF; CDR3nt: TGTGCCAGCAGTGGGCCTAGGCAGGGTATTAACTATGGCTACACCTTC
abundance: .; d_gene: .; j_gene: TRBJ1-2; v_gene: TRBV5-1; CDR3aa: CASTDSNYGYTF; CDR3nt: TGCGCCAGCACCGACTCTAACTATGGCTACACCTTC
abundance: .; d_gene: TRBD2; j_gene: TRBJ2-2; v_gene: TRBV7-9; CDR3aa: CASSRSGYTGELFF; CDR3nt: TGTGCCAGCAGCCGTAGCGGGTACACCGGGGAGCTGTTTTTT
abundance: .; d_gene: .; j_gene: TRBJ1-1; v_gene: TRBV12-3/TRBV12-4; CDR3aa: CASSFSQDWEAFF; CDR3nt: TGTGCCAGCAGTTTTTCACAAGATTGGGAAGCTTTCTTT
abundance: .; d_gene: .; j_gene: TRBJ2-7; v_gene: TRBV27; CDR3aa: CASSPPGAYEQYF; CDR3nt: TGTGCCAGCAGCCCCCCCGGGGCCTACGAGCAGTACTTC
abundance: .; d_gene: TRBD1; j_gene: TRBJ1-2; v_gene: TRBV15; CDR3aa: CATSRGLLPGGQGPSGYTF; CDR3nt: TGTGCCACCAGCAGAGGTCTTCTCCCGGGGGGACAGGGTCCGTCTGGCTACACCTTC
abundance: .; d_gene: .; j_gene: TRBJ1-3; v_gene: TRBV30; CDR3aa: CAWSVPAGNTIYF; CDR3nt: TGTGCCTGGAGTGTCCCAGCTGGAAACACCATATATTTT
abundance: .; d_gene: .; j_gene: TRBJ1-2; v_gene: TRBV2; CDR3aa: CASSEGRYGYTF; CDR3nt: TGTGCCAGCAGTGAAGGGAGGTATGGCTACACCTTC
abundance: .; d_gene: .; j_gene: TRBJ1-1; v_gene: TRBV9; CDR3aa: CASTPTPLPNTEAFF; CDR3nt: TGTGCCAGCACCCCGACACCTCTACCGAACACTGAAGCTTTCTTT
abundance: .; d_gene: TRBD1; j_gene: TRBJ1-2; v_gene: TRBV19; CDR3aa: CASSISLTGDPGYTF; CDR3nt: TGTGCCAGTAGTATCAGCTTGACAGGGGATCCTGGCTACACCTTC
abundance: few; d_gene: .; j_gene: TRBJ1-1; v_gene: TRBV7-3; CDR3aa: CASSNGALNTEAFF; CDR3nt: TGTGCCAGCAGTAATGGGGCCCTCAACACTGAAGCTTTCTTT
abundance: .; d_gene: .; j_gene: TRBJ2-3; v_gene: TRBV5-1; CDR3aa: CASSSSGDTQYF; CDR3nt: TGCGCCAGCAGTTCCTCCGGGGATACGCAGTATTTT
abundance: .; d_gene: .; j_gene: TRBJ2-1; v_gene: TRBV6-6; CDR3aa: CASRVAAKNEQFF; CDR3nt: TGTGCCAGCCGAGTAGCGGCTAAAAATGAGCAGTTCTTC
abundance: .; d_gene: .; j_gene: TRBJ1-1; v_gene: TRBV29-1; CDR3aa: CSVVVDRRTEAFF; CDR3nt: TGCAGCGTTGTTGTCGACAGGCGAACTGAAGCTTTCTTT
abundance: .; d_gene: TRBD1; j_gene: TRBJ2-2; v_gene: TRBV5-8; CDR3aa: CASSLNRGRSTGELFF; CDR3nt: TGTGCCAGCAGCTTAAACAGGGGGCGGAGCACCGGGGAGCTGTTTTTT